This T cell receptor (beta chain) was sequenced in a study of CD8+ T cells in alopecia areata. Study information: Patients received oral tofacitinib, 5 to 10 mg twice daily, for moderate-to-severe alopecia areata. Tofacitinib continued for 6 to 18 months and was then withheld for 6 months.

RNA extraction and reverse transcription yielded cDNA as sequencing template. Assay used: immunoSEQ multiplex PCR; TCRdb lists only in-frame clones, some missing. The sample contains about 190,000 clones, 59% of which appear only once. Both peripheral blood and punch biopsies of lesional scalp skin were obtained from patients who had alopecia areata. The count of this clone is one. Germline CDR1 and CDR2: KGHSH and LQKENI. The V segment lost 2 bases and the J segment 4 bases; nucleotides outside the gene matches: 11. This CDR3 region has 18 residues. The input for sequencing was CD4+ T cells sorted from blood, taken at week 0. This TCR derives from a human donor with alopecia areata. The V gene is TRBV18, the J gene TRBJ2-3; 11 positions agree with TRBD1. Here the CDR3 DNA reads TGTGCCAGCTCACCAGATTTGTGGACAGGGGGCTATTCAGATACGCAGTATTTT. Its translation is CASSPDLWTGGYSDTQYF.